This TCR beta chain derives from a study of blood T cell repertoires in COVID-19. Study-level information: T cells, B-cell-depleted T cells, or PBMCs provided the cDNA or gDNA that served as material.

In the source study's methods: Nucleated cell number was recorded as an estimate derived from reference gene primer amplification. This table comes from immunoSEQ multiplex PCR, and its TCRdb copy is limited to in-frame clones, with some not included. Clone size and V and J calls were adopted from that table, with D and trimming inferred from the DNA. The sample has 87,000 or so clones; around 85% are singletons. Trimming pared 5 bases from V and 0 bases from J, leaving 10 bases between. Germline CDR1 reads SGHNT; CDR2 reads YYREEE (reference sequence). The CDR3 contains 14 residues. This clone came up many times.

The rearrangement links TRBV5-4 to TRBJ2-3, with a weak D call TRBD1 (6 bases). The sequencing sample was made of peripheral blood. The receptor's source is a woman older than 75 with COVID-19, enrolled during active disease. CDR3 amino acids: CASRFDRSTDTQYF. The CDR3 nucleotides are TGTGCCAGCAGATTCGACAGGAGCACAGATACGCAGTATTTT.